The 25 T cell receptor beta chains below all came from one sample that was sequenced in a study of blood T cells in healthy people across ages (dated by TCRdb to about 2015). To prepare the library, 5' RACE was applied. TCRdb shows the sequencer as Illumina HiSeq 2500. A second PCR of about 6 to 12 cycles was run with a J-beta primer mix and a sample-barcoded 5' primer. Using fastp at Q25 and MiXCR, TCRdb reprocessed the public reads and kept productive beta chains. A single entry per CDR3 protein holds the most common genes and DNA from its merged rows. Across this sample there are 550,000 to 600,000 distinct CDR3 sequences, with about 25% seen only once. In total, the top ten clones hold roughly 18% of the sample. Source material: blood. The receptor set was obtained from a woman aged 70 to 79 in good health.

A few counts support this clonotype. V and J are TRBV3-1 and TRBJ2-7, with 9 positions matching TRBD1. The CDR3 extends over 15 amino acids. The germline gives CDR1 LGHDT, CDR2 YNNKEL (reference sequence). J gave up 1 base and V 1 base, and 2 bases lay outside the gene matches. The CDR3 DNA sequence: TGTGCCAGCAGCCAAGGGACAGGGGTTTCCTACGAGCAGTACTTC. Translated: CASSQGTGVSYEQYF.

In its sample, this clonotype was seen a few times. The chain links TRBV6-6 to TRBJ2-7, with TRBD2 matching 13 bases. Germline assignment: CDR1 MNHNY and CDR2 SVGAGI (reference sequence). V gave up 6 bases and J gave up 7 bases; unmatched junction bases: 6. This CDR3 comprises 14 residues. CDR3 sequence: CASRTSGGADEQYF. The CDR3 DNA sequence: TGTGCCAGCAGAACTAGCGGGGGGGCGGATGAGCAGTACTTC.

This chain uses TRBV10-3 with TRBJ1-2; tentatively, D is TRBD1 (6 bases). The CDR3 loop spans 14 amino acids. Germline lookup yields CDR1 ENHRY and CDR2 SYGVKD. Trimming removed 4 bases from V and 3 bases from J, with 12 bases in between. CDR3 DNA sequence: TGTGCCATCAGTGCTCGGGGGGCGGACTATGGCTACACCTTC. Translated, it gives CAISARGADYGYTF.

V usage is TRBV7-9 and J usage is TRBJ2-3; the D gene is possibly TRBD2 (7 bases). The CDR3 covers 16 residues. Germline CDR1 and CDR2: SEHNR and FQNEAQ (reference sequence). The ends were cut back, 7 bases at V and 2 bases at J, with 19 bases in the middle. In DNA, the CDR3 is TGTGCCAGCACCATACGGAGGGGGGGGCCCACAGATACGCAGTATTTT. This encodes CASTIRRGGPTDTQYF.

The chain combines TRBV12-5 with TRBJ2-3; D remains unclear. With 2 bases removed from V and 2 bases from J, the gap between germline ends came to 11 bases. CDR1 and CDR2 (germline): LGHNT, FRNRAP. This CDR3 spans 15 amino acids. The CDR3 loop is CASGLFVQLTDTQYF. DNA for the CDR3: TGTGCTAGTGGTTTGTTCGTTCAGCTCACAGATACGCAGTATTTT.

This chain links TRBV20-1 with TRBJ2-2; TRBD2 matches at 12 bases. The germline gives CDR1 DFQATT, CDR2 SNEGSKA (reference sequence). The CDR3 has 14 amino acids. The V and J ends lost 7 bases and 6 bases, in that order; junction bases with no gene match: 6. CDR3 nucleotide sequence: TGCAGTGTAAAGACTAGCGGGGGCTCCGGGGAGCTGTTTTTT. It yields the protein CSVKTSGGSGELFF.

The table lists this clonotype with many counts. In DNA, the CDR3 is TGTGCCAGCAGTGGGACTTCTCAAGAGACCCAGTACTTC. Its translation is CASSGTSQETQYF. This chain connects TRBV6-2 or TRBV6-3 to TRBJ2-5; D is perhaps TRBD2 (6 bases). Per the germline V gene, CDR1 is MNHEY and CDR2 is SVGEGT. CDR3 length: 13 residues. Trimming took off 5 bases at V and 2 bases at J, with 9 bases between the two ends.

The gene calls are TRBV6-5 and TRBJ1-1, with D possibly being TRBD1 (5 bases). This CDR3 contains 15 residues. V lost 6 bases, J lost 0 bases, and 14 bases lay in between. Germline loops: CDR1 MNHEY, CDR2 SVGAGI. CDR3 in DNA: TGTGCCAGCAGCAGCCCGGGACCGATGAACACTGAAGCTTTCTTT. Translated, it gives CASSSPGPMNTEAFF.

Many counts were recorded for this clonotype. The chain recombines TRBV6-5 with TRBJ1-2, with D possibly being TRBD1 (6 bases). This CDR3 is 15 amino acids long. Germline loops: CDR1 MNHEY, CDR2 SVGAGI. Trimming removed 2 bases from V and 6 bases from J, with 16 bases in between. The CDR3 spells CASSYMGGQINGYTF. The CDR3 nucleotides are TGTGCCAGCAGTTACATGGGCGGACAGATAAATGGCTACACCTTC.

This clonotype was seen once. The rearrangement links TRBV5-1 to TRBJ1-2; the match to TRBD1 covers 7 bases. This CDR3 contains 14 residues. Germline CDR1 reads SGHRS; CDR2 reads YFSETQ. Germline trimming cut 5 bases from V and 4 bases from J; bases unmatched to any gene: 8. CDR3 DNA sequence: TGCGCCAGCAGTTCCCGGGACAGAGCCTATGGCTACACCTTC. This gives the protein CASSSRDRAYGYTF.

The chain recombines TRBV3-1 with TRBJ1-3; 10 bases line up with TRBD1. J gave up 0 bases and V 4 bases, and 6 bases lay outside the gene matches. The CDR3 length is 17 residues. CDR1 LGHDT and CDR2 YNNKEL come from the germline V gene (reference sequence). The CDR3 nucleotides are TGTGCCAGCAGCCTCGGACAGGGGGATCACTCTGGAAACACCATATATTTT. Protein: CASSLGQGDHSGNTIYF.

This clonotype was seen more than once but under ten times. The chain joins TRBV18 to TRBJ1-1; maybe TRBD1 (6 bases). The CDR3 extends over 14 amino acids. The V end was cut by 8 bases, the J end by 5 bases, with 18 bases between. CDR1 and CDR2 (germline): KGHSH, LQKENI. The CDR3 loop reads CASQGTREKTEAFF. CDR3 nucleotides: TGTGCCAGCCAGGGGACAAGGGAGAAGACTGAAGCTTTCTTT.

This clonotype was counted ten times or more. The chain recombines TRBV9 with TRBJ2-1, with 9 bases aligning to TRBD2. J was trimmed by 6 bases and V by 0 bases; bases with no gene match: 4. Germline values: CDR1 SGDLS, CDR2 YYNGEE. This CDR3 contains 15 residues. CDR3 nucleotides: TGTGCCAGCAGCGTAGACGGCGGGGGGGGCAATGAGCAGTTCTTC. Its protein is CASSVDGGGGNEQFF.

The rearrangement joins TRBV20-1 to TRBJ2-5; possibly TRBD1 for D (6 bases). The CDR3 extends over 12 amino acids. V lost 0 bases and J lost 5, with 7 bases in between. Germline CDR1 is DFQATT and CDR2 is SNEGSKA (reference sequence). As DNA, the CDR3 is TGCAGTGCTAGAGAAAGGGGGGAGACCCAGTACTTC. This encodes CSARERGETQYF.

In its sample, this clonotype was seen a few times. The rearrangement uses TRBV9 and TRBJ2-7; D unresolved. The CDR3 sequence is 15 residues long. V lost 0 bases to trimming and J lost 2 bases, with 12 bases between them. Germline-derived CDR1 and CDR2 are SGDLS and YYNGEE. The CDR3 DNA reads TGTGCCAGCAGCGTAGGTCCTACCGAACCCTACGAGCAGTACTTC. Protein: CASSVGPTEPYEQYF. Full variable domain (missing parts from reference TRBV9 and TRBJ2-7): DSGVTQTPKHLITATGQRVTLRCSPRSGDLSVYWYQQSLDQGLQFLIQYYNGEERAKGNILERFSAQQFPDLHSELNLSSLELGDSALYFCASSVGPTEPYEQYFGPGTRLTVT.

The chain is built from TRBV10-3 and TRBJ1-1; the D gene is possibly TRBD1 (5 bases). CDR1 and CDR2 (germline): ENHRY, SYGVKD. The V and J ends lost 6 bases and 5 bases respectively, with 16 bases between them. The CDR3 loop spans 14 amino acids. The CDR3 loop reads CAIRESGGETEAFF. The CDR3 nucleotides are TGTGCCATCAGAGAAAGTGGAGGGGAGACTGAAGCTTTCTTT.

This clonotype showed up just once. V and J are TRBV29-1 and TRBJ2-1; D is uncertain. The length of the CDR3 is 10 residues. The V gene lost 7 bases and the J gene lost 5 bases, with 6 bases spanning the gap. In germline, CDR1 is SQVTM, CDR2 ANQGSEA. Here the CDR3 DNA reads TGCAGCGCAGCAAACAATGAGCAGTTCTTC. Protein sequence: CSAANNEQFF.

The table lists this clonotype with a few counts. The V and J genes are TRBV15 and TRBJ1-6; possible D gene TRBD1, 5 bases. The V gene's germline CDR1 is LNHNV and CDR2 YYDKDF (reference sequence). Deletions cut 4 bases from V and 3 bases from J, with 16 bases between. The CDR3 consists of 17 residues. CDR3 amino acids: CATSIVRGSIYNSPLHF. CDR3 in DNA: TGTGCCACCAGCATAGTGAGGGGTTCTATCTATAATTCACCCCTCCACTTT.

This clonotype was seen only a few times. The gene calls are TRBV20-1 and TRBJ1-2; D unresolved. CDR1 is DFQATT, CDR2 SNEGSKA, per germline (reference sequence). This CDR3 comprises 13 residues. V lost 2 bases and J 4 bases, leaving 11 bases between the germline ends. The CDR3 here is CSARLPGAYGYTF. DNA of the CDR3: TGCAGTGCTAGACTCCCTGGAGCCTATGGCTACACCTTC.

As DNA, the CDR3 is TGCAGCGTTGTGCGGGCGAACACTGAAGCTTTCTTT. Its protein is CSVVRANTEAFF. V and J are TRBV29-1 and TRBJ1-1; D is uncertain. The CDR3 runs to 12 residues. Per the germline V gene, CDR1 is SQVTM and CDR2 is ANQGSEA. Deletions cut 4 bases from V and 1 base from J, with 7 bases between. Together with reference TRBV29-1 and TRBJ1-1, the CDR3 gives the full variable domain: SAVISQKPSRDICQRGTSLTIQCQVDSQVTMMFWYRQQPGQSLTLIATANQGSEATYESGFVIDKFPISRPNLTFSTLTVSNMSPEDSSIYLCSVVRANTEAFFGQGTRLTVV.

A few counts support this clonotype. The chain has TRBV11-1 and TRBJ1-1, with D possibly matching TRBD1 (5 bases). CDR3 size: 13 residues. The germline gives CDR1 SGHAT, CDR2 FQDESV (reference sequence). V shed 5 bases and J shed 4 bases, with 11 bases lying between them. The CDR3 DNA follows: TGTGCCAGCAGCCCCGGGGCTGGCACTGAAGCTTTCTTT. It translates to CASSPGAGTEAFF. The full variable domain, in which reference TRBV11-1 and TRBJ1-1 provide the parts outside the CDR3, is EAEVAQSPRYKITEKSQAVAFWCDPISGHATLYWYRQILGQGPELLVQFQDESVVDDSQLPKDRFSAERLKGVDSTLKIQPAELGDSAMYLCASSPGAGTEAFFGQGTRLTVV.

The V call is TRBV7-6, the J call TRBJ2-5; D assignment may be TRBD1 or TRBD2 (7 bases each). This CDR3 spans 16 amino acids. Between the trimmed V and J ends, which lost 2 bases and 5 bases, there was a span of 18 bases. Germline CDR1 is SGHVS and CDR2 is FNYEAQ. The DNA of the CDR3 is TGTGCCAGCAGCTTATTACTAGCGAGGGGGCTTGAGACCCAGTACTTC. Its translation: CASSLLLARGLETQYF.

Comment on this clonotype: No conserved phenylalanine or tryptophan ends this CDR3, so it is likely a read error. The chain combines TRBV29-1 with TRBJ2-5; the D call may be TRBD1 or TRBD2 (7 bases each). Germline V CDR1 and CDR2: SQVTM, ANQGSEA. The CDR3 spans 15 residues. Trimming stripped 3 bases from V and 4 bases from J, with 18 bases between. CDR3 coding DNA: TGCAGCGTTGAGGGGGGGACAGCAATCCGAGAGACCCAGTACCTC. Translating it yields CSVEGGTAIRETQYL.

This clonotype occurred a few times. The genes are TRBV7-9 and TRBJ1-4; 8 bases line up with TRBD1. Germline V gives CDR1 SEHNR, CDR2 FQNEAQ (reference sequence). V dropped 10 bases and J dropped 2; count of bases not matched to a gene: 6. The CDR3 sequence is 14 residues long. The CDR3: CANHRDRTNEKLFF. For the CDR3, the DNA is TGTGCCAACCACCGGGACAGGACTAATGAAAAACTGTTTTTT. Full variable domain (rest looked up from reference TRBV7-9 and TRBJ1-4): DTGVSQNPRHKITKRGQNVTFRCDPISEHNRLYWYRQTLGQGPEFLTYFQNEAQLEKSRLLSDRFSAERPKGSFSTLEIQRTEQGDSAMYLCANHRDRTNEKLFFGSGTQLSVL.

This chain links TRBV20-1 with TRBJ2-5; 7 nucleotides line up with TRBD2. Germline V gives CDR1 DFQATT, CDR2 SNEGSKA (reference sequence). The CDR3 is made up of 16 amino acids. After removal of 2 bases from V and 7 bases from J, the junction contained 16 bases not matched to a gene. The CDR3 sequence is CSARTGFGGGMPTQYF. DNA for the CDR3: TGCAGTGCTAGAACCGGTTTTGGGGGGGGGATGCCGACCCAGTACTTC.